Following are 31 T cell receptor beta chains from one sample sequenced in a study of blood T cell repertoires in COVID-19. The data were produced by immunoSEQ multiplex PCR, yet TCRdb's version contains in-frame clones alone and is incomplete. Of roughly 400,000 clones detected, approximately 91% appear once; the ten largest clones hold 1.4% to 1.5%. The sample was PBMCs or T cells enriched from blood (not recorded which). The receptor source for this set is a woman under 30 who had been exposed to COVID-19.

This clone was seen just once. The rearrangement joins TRBV4-1 to TRBJ1-4; unclear D gene. V was shortened by 8 bases and J by 4 bases, with 5 bases between the two germline ends. The CDR3 extends over 11 amino acids. Germline lookup yields CDR1 MGHRA and CDR2 YSYEKL. The DNA of the CDR3 is TGCGCCAGCCGTAATAATGAAAAACTGTTTTTT. It codes for CASRNNEKLFF.

This sequence joins TRBV19 and TRBJ1-5; TRBD1 might be the D (5 bases). Trimming took off 7 bases at V and 2 bases at J, with 15 bases between the two ends. The CDR3 runs 15 residues. Per the germline V gene, CDR1 is LNHDA and CDR2 is SQIVND (reference sequence). CDR3 in amino acids: CASIHGASGNQPQHF. The CDR3 DNA follows: TGTGCCAGTATCCATGGGGCCAGTGGCAATCAGCCCCAGCATTTT.

This clone was seen a handful of times. The CDR3 loop reads CASRWGARLHYEQYF. The CDR3 bases are TGTGCCAGCAGATGGGGCGCGAGGCTTCACTACGAGCAGTACTTC. V usage is TRBV27 and J usage is TRBJ2-7, with a tentative D call TRBD1 (5 bases). Germline CDR1 reads MNHEY; CDR2 reads SMNVEV (reference sequence). The CDR3 spans 15 residues. Trimming pared 6 bases from V and 3 bases from J, leaving 18 bases between.

The chain uses TRBV7-2 and TRBJ1-2; 9 nucleotides align to TRBD1. Trimming at V came to 5 bases and at J to 6 bases, leaving 13 bases not matched to a gene. This CDR3 spans 16 amino acids. Germline CDR1 reads SGHTA; CDR2 reads FQGNSA. CDR3 sequence reads: CASSPRGGTGTDGYTF. The CDR3 DNA sequence: TGTGCCAGCAGCCCTAGGGGGGGGACAGGGACAGATGGCTACACCTTC.

The chain combines TRBV10-3 with TRBJ2-7; maybe TRBD1 (6 bases). Germline CDR1 ENHRY, CDR2 SYGVKD. Trimming stripped 4 bases from V and 3 bases from J, with 10 bases between. CDR3 length: 13 amino acids. The CDR3 bases are TGTGCCATCAGTGCAACAGGGAACTACGAGCAGTACTTC. It encodes CAISATGNYEQYF.

J is TRBJ1-4 and V is TRBV27; no clear D gene. This CDR3 has 14 amino acids. The germline CDR1 and CDR2 sequences are MNHEY and SMNVEV (reference sequence). V was shortened by 4 bases and J by 8 bases, with 14 bases between the two germline ends. CDR3 in DNA: TGTGCCAGCAGTTCACTTGTTAGAGGGGAAAAACTGTTTTTT. Protein product: CASSSLVRGEKLFF.

The chain has TRBV9 and TRBJ2-7, with a tentative D call TRBD2 (5 bases). The CDR3 covers 13 residues. V was cut by 4 bases and J by 6 bases, with 14 bases left in between. CDR1 and CDR2 from the germline V gene are SGDLS and YYNGEE. In nucleotides, the CDR3 is TGTGCCAGCAGCCCCCGAGAGGGTGGCGAGCAGTACTTC. This gives the protein CASSPREGGEQYF.

The V and J genes are TRBV7-2 and TRBJ2-2; 14 bases are shared with TRBD2. Germline values: CDR1 SGHTA, CDR2 FQGNSA. After removal of 6 bases from V and 0 bases from J, the junction contained 6 bases not matched to a gene. This CDR3 has 18 amino acids. CDR3 bases: TGTGCCAGCAGGACTGGACTAGCGGGGGGAGCGAACACCGGGGAGCTGTTTTTT. It specifies CASRTGLAGGANTGELFF.

The CDR3: CASSHWAPLTNTEAFF. Here the CDR3 DNA reads TGCGCCAGCAGTCACTGGGCCCCTCTGACGAACACTGAAGCTTTCTTT. The rearrangement joins TRBV23-1 to TRBJ1-1; D is unresolved. TRBV23-1 is an ORF, and what it does is uncertain. The CDR3 runs 16 residues. V was cut by 3 bases and J by 1 base, with 15 bases left in between.

V usage is TRBV28 and J usage is TRBJ1-5, with 8 bases lining up with TRBD1. Trimming cost V 7 bases and J 7 bases; bases outside gene matches: 9. Germline lookup yields CDR1 MDHEN and CDR2 SYDVKM. The CDR3 length is 14 residues. The CDR3 sequence is CASTHQGAGQPQHF. Written as DNA, the CDR3 is TGTGCCAGCACCCACCAGGGGGCCGGACAGCCCCAGCATTTT. Full variable domain (outside the CDR3, taken from reference TRBV28 and TRBJ1-5): DVKVTQSSRYLVKRTGEKVFLECVQDMDHENMFWYRQDPGLGLRLIYFSYDVKMKEKGDIPEGYSVSREKKERFSLILESASTNQTSMYLCASTHQGAGQPQHFGDGTRLSIL.

The chain combines TRBV4-3 with TRBJ2-1; 11 bases agree with TRBD2. CDR3 length equals 17 residues. Germline-derived CDR1 and CDR2 are LGHNA and YSLEER. V dropped 4 bases and J dropped 7; count of bases not matched to a gene: 12. Here the CDR3 DNA reads TGCGCCAGCAGCCCTTCTGGTACTAGCGGGGGAAATAATGAGCAGTTCTTC. It is translated as CASSPSGTSGGNNEQFF.

The chain combines TRBV30 with TRBJ2-7; D is perhaps TRBD2 (6 bases). Germline V gene lookup returns CDR1 GTSNPN and CDR2 SVGIG (reference sequence). The CDR3 contains 12 residues. V was cut by 5 bases and J by 3 bases, with 11 bases left in between. The CDR3 coding sequence is TGTGCCTGGGCCCAGACTAGCTACGAGCAGTACTTC. Its translation: CAWAQTSYEQYF.

This chain links TRBV7-2 with TRBJ2-7; D is possibly TRBD2 (6 bases). The CDR3 sequence is 14 residues long. V gave up 4 bases and J gave up 7 bases, with 17 bases separating them. Germline values: CDR1 SGHTA, CDR2 FQGNSA. The CDR3 DNA follows: TGTGCCAGCAGCTCCTCGGGACTGATTGGGGAGCAGTACTTC. This translates into CASSSSGLIGEQYF.

The chain has TRBV28 and TRBJ1-1; TRBD1 agrees at 8 bases. The J segment lost 1 base and the V segment lost 7 bases, leaving 5 bases of the junction unmatched. The CDR3 sequence is 14 residues long. Per germline, CDR1 MDHEN and CDR2 SYDVKM. Here the CDR3 DNA reads TGTGCCAGCACTCCAGGGGGCCCGAACACTGAAGCTTTCTTT. Translating gives CASTPGGPNTEAFF.

The chain is built from TRBV27 and TRBJ2-1; 8 bases map to TRBD2. The V gene's germline CDR1 is MNHEY and CDR2 SMNVEV (reference sequence). Losses at the gene ends were 10 bases for V and 4 bases for J; bases not matched to a gene: 6. The CDR3 length is 13 residues. The DNA for the CDR3 is TGTGCCACCTTGGCTAGCGGGTACAATGAGCAGTTCTTC. Amino acid sequence: CATLASGYNEQFF.

The rearrangement uses TRBV24-1 and TRBJ2-2; tentative D call: TRBD1 (5 bases). Per the germline V gene, CDR1 is KGHDR and CDR2 is SFDVKD. The CDR3 extends over 13 amino acids. The V end was cut by 9 bases, the J end by 0 bases, with 7 bases between. The CDR3 DNA sequence: TGTGCCACCCGCAGGGCGAACACCGGGGAGCTGTTTTTT. As protein: CATRRANTGELFF.

This chain connects TRBV21-1 to TRBJ2-4; TRBD1 was called by the table and not checked on the DNA. TRBV21-1 is an annotated pseudogene. The length of the CDR3 is 19 residues. The CDR3 region has the DNA TGTGCCAGCAGACCCCTGCTTCCGGGACAGAGTTTAGCCAAAAACATTCAGTACTTC. Residues: CASRPLLPGQSLAKNIQYF.

This sequence joins TRBV7-2 and TRBJ1-1, with 8 bases lining up with TRBD1. This CDR3 has 15 residues. J lost 4 bases, V lost 5 bases, and 9 bases had no gene match. CDR1 SGHTA and CDR2 FQGNSA come from the germline V gene. The CDR3 DNA sequence: TGTGCCAGCAGCCCCTCACAGGGGGGGGCCACTGAAGCTTTCTTT. Translating gives CASSPSQGGATEAFF.

V usage is TRBV6-1 and J usage is TRBJ2-1, with TRBD2 matching over 11 bases. The CDR3 is made up of 20 amino acids. V dropped 4 bases and J dropped 2; count of bases not matched to a gene: 16. Germline V gene lookup returns CDR1 MNHNS and CDR2 SASEGT. CDR3 amino acids: CASSAHTQGTSGGAYNEQFF. Here the CDR3 DNA reads TGTGCCAGCAGTGCCCACACACAGGGTACTAGCGGGGGAGCCTACAATGAGCAGTTCTTC.

The CDR3 sequence is CASSLARGGEAFF. The CDR3 DNA reads as TGTGCCAGCAGCTTAGCAAGGGGGGGTGAAGCTTTCTTT. The chain combines TRBV7-2 with TRBJ1-1; a weak D match, TRBD1 (6 bases). Deletions cut 0 bases from V and 7 bases from J, with 9 bases between. CDR1 and CDR2 from the germline V gene are SGHTA and FQGNSA. The CDR3 is made up of 13 amino acids.

This clone came up a few times. V and J are TRBV18 and TRBJ1-2, with 9 nucleotides matching TRBD1. Germline trimming cut 3 bases from V and 8 bases from J; bases unmatched to any gene: 7. The CDR3 extends over 14 amino acids. CDR1 KGHSH and CDR2 LQKENI come from the germline V gene. This CDR3 is CASSPQGQGDGYTF. As DNA, the CDR3 is TGTGCCAGCTCACCCCAGGGACAGGGCGACGGCTACACCTTC.

The rearrangement uses TRBV20-1 and TRBJ1-1; maybe TRBD1 (5 bases). The CDR3 sequence is 15 residues long. Germline values: CDR1 DFQATT, CDR2 SNEGSKA (reference sequence). V was cut by 6 bases and J by 1 base, with 18 bases left in between. The CDR3 nucleotides are TGCAGTGCCAGTGGGACTTCGAAGGGGAACACTGAAGCTTTCTTT. This gives the protein CSASGTSKGNTEAFF.

The chain uses TRBV18 and TRBJ2-4; TRBD2 matches at 8 bases. The CDR3 sequence is 14 residues long. Germline loops: CDR1 KGHSH, CDR2 LQKENI. After removal of 6 bases from V and 4 bases from J, the junction contained 5 bases not matched to a gene. The CDR3, as DNA: TGTGCCAGCTCGACGGGACTAGGGAAAAACATTCAGTACTTC. It encodes CASSTGLGKNIQYF.

The chain couples TRBV25-1 to TRBJ1-2; a weak D match, TRBD1 (6 bases). The CDR3 is made up of 15 amino acids. Looked up from germline, CDR1 is MGHDK and CDR2 is SYGVNS. Trimming shortened V by 2 bases and J by 6 bases, and 16 bases separated the two germline ends. The CDR3 coding sequence is TGTGCCAGCAGTGAACGACAGGTTCTCCCGGATGGCTACACCTTC. Translation gives CASSERQVLPDGYTF.

This chain uses TRBV9 with TRBJ1-2, with 9 bases aligning to TRBD1. The CDR3 has 16 amino acids. The V gene end was trimmed by 0 bases and the J gene end by 6 bases; junction bases not matched to a gene: 9. The germline CDR1 and CDR2 sequences are SGDLS and YYNGEE. In nucleotides, the CDR3 is TGTGCCAGCAGCGTAGGCGGCGGGACAGGGATTGATGGCTACACCTTC. Translated, it gives CASSVGGGTGIDGYTF.

This rearrangement joins TRBV12-3 or TRBV12-4 to TRBJ2-7; TRBD1 is a possible D gene (8 bases). The CDR3 sequence is 13 residues long. The V end was cut by 6 bases, the J end by 2 bases, with 11 bases between. As DNA, the CDR3 is TGTGCCAGCAGCACAGGGGGGGCCTACGAGCAGTACTTC. It codes for CASSTGGAYEQYF.

The genes are TRBV12-5 and TRBJ2-2, with D possibly TRBD2 on 5 matching bases. This CDR3 comprises 18 residues. The germline V and J ends were trimmed by 2 bases and 2 bases, with 18 bases remaining between them. CDR1 is LGHNT, CDR2 FRNRAP, per germline. The CDR3 reads CASGLSLTFGRNTGELFF. The CDR3 DNA is TGTGCTAGTGGTTTGTCACTAACTTTTGGGAGAAACACCGGGGAGCTGTTTTTT.

This sequence joins TRBV4-3 and TRBJ2-7; tentative D call: TRBD1 (5 bases). Germline lookup yields CDR1 LGHNA and CDR2 YSLEER. The CDR3 loop spans 13 amino acids. Trimming took 0 bases from V and 7 from J, leaving 10 bases between them. The CDR3 DNA reads as TGCGCCAGCAGCCAAGACAGGGCCTGGGAGCAGTACTTC. It is translated as CASSQDRAWEQYF.

The chain is built from TRBV2 and TRBJ1-5, with TRBD1 identical over 9 bases. The CDR3 length is 15 residues. The germline V gene encodes CDR1 SNHLY and CDR2 FYNNEI. J was trimmed by 3 bases and V by 6 bases; bases with no gene match: 6. The DNA of the CDR3 is TGTGCCAGCAGCATACAGGGGGCTAACAATCAGCCCCAGCATTTT. Residues: CASSIQGANNQPQHF.

The chain employs TRBV6-4 and TRBJ2-2, with 9 positions matching TRBD1. V lost 6 bases to trimming and J lost 5 bases; unmatched junction nucleotides: 4. The CDR3 is made up of 14 amino acids. CDR1 is MRHNA, CDR2 SNTAGT, per germline. The CDR3 spells CASSAGTGTGELFF. The CDR3 region has the DNA TGTGCCAGCAGCGCCGGGACAGGGACCGGGGAGCTGTTTTTT.

V is TRBV19 and J is TRBJ2-1; TRBD2 might be the D (7 bases). CDR1 and CDR2 (germline): LNHDA, SQIVND (reference sequence). This CDR3 contains 21 residues. The V and J ends lost 1 base and 1 base respectively, with 26 bases between them. In DNA, the CDR3 is TGTGCCAGTAGTATAGGGGGGCTATGGGGCGGGAGTCATCCGTCCTACAATGAGCAGTTCTTC. This encodes CASSIGGLWGGSHPSYNEQFF.